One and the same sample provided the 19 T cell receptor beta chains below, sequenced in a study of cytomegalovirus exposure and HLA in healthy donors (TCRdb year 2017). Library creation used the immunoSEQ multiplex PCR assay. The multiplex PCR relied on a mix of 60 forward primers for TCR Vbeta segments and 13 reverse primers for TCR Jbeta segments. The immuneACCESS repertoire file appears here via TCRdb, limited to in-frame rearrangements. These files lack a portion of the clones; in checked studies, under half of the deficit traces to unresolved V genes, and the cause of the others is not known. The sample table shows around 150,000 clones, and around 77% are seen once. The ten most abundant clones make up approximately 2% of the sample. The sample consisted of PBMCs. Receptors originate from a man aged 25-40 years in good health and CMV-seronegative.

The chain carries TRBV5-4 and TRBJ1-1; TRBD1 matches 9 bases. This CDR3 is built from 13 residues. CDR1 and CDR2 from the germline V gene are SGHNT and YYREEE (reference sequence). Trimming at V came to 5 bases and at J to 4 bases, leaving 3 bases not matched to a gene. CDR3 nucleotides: TGTGCCAGCAGTACAGGGGGCCCCACTGAAGCTTTCTTT. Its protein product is CASSTGGPTEAFF.

The CDR3 nucleotides read TGTGCCAGCGGGGACTACCAAGAGACCCAGTACTTC. Translating gives CASGDYQETQYF. The rearrangement uses TRBV6-5 and TRBJ2-5; tentative D call: TRBD2 (6 bases). V was cut by 8 bases and J by 0 bases, with 7 bases left in between. This CDR3 has 12 residues. CDR1 is MNHEY and CDR2 is SVGAGI in the germline V gene.

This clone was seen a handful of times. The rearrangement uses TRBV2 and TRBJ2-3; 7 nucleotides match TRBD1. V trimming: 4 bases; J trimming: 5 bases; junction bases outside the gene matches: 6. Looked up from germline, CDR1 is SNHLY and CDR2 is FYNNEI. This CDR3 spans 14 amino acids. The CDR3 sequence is CASSVDRVGDTQYF. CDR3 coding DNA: TGTGCCAGCAGTGTAGACAGGGTTGGAGATACGCAGTATTTT.

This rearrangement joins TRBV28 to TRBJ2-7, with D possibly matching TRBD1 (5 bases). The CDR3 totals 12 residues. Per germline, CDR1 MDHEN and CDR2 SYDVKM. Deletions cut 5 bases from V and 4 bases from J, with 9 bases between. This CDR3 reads CASSRTPYEQYF. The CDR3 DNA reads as TGTGCCAGCAGTAGGACACCGTACGAGCAGTACTTC. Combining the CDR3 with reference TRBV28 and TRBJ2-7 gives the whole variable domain DVKVTQSSRYLVKRTGEKVFLECVQDMDHENMFWYRQDPGLGLRLIYFSYDVKMKEKGDIPEGYSVSREKKERFSLILESASTNQTSMYLCASSRTPYEQYFGPGTRLTVT.

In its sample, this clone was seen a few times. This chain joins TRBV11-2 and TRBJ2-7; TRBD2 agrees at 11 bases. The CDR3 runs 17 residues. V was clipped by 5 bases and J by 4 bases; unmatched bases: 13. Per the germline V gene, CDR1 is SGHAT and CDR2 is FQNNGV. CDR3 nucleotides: TGTGCCAGCAGCCGTACTCGGCTAGCGGGAGGACCTTACGAGCAGTACTTC. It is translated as CASSRTRLAGGPYEQYF.

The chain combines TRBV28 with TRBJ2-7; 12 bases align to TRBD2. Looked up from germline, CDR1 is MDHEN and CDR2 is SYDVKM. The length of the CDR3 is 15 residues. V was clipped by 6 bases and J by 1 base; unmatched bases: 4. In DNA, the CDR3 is TGTGCCAGCAGAAATGGACTAGCGGGATCCTACGAGCAGTACTTC. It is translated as CASRNGLAGSYEQYF. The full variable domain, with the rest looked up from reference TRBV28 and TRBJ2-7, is DVKVTQSSRYLVKRTGEKVFLECVQDMDHENMFWYRQDPGLGLRLIYFSYDVKMKEKGDIPEGYSVSREKKERFSLILESASTNQTSMYLCASRNGLAGSYEQYFGPGTRLTVT.

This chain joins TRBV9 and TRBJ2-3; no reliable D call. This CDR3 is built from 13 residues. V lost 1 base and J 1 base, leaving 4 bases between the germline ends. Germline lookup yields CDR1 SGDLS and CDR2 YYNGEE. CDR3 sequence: CASSVQGTDTQYF. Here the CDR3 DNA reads TGTGCCAGCAGCGTACAGGGCACAGATACGCAGTATTTT.

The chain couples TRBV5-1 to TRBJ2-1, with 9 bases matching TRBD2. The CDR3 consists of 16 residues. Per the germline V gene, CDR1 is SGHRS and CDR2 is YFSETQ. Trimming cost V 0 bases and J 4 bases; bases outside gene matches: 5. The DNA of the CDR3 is TGCGCCAGCAGCTTGGCCCGGACTAGCGCTTACAATGAGCAGTTCTTC. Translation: CASSLARTSAYNEQFF.

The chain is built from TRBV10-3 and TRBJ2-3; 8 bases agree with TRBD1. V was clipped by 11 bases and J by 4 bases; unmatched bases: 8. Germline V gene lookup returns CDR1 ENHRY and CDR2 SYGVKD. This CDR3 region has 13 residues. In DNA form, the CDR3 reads TGTGCCTCGACAGGGGCCCCCCCAGATACGCAGTATTTT. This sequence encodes CASTGAPPDTQYF.

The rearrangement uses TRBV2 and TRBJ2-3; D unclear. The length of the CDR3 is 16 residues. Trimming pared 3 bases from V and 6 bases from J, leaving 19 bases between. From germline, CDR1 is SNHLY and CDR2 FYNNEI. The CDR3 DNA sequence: TGTGCCAGCAGTGACCCAGCCCTGACATTTACGGATACGCAGTATTTT. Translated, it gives CASSDPALTFTDTQYF.

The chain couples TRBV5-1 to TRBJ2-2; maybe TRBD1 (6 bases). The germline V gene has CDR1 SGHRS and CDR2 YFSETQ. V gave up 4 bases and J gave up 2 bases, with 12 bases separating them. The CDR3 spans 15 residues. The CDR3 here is CASSPHRENTGELFF. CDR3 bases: TGCGCCAGCAGCCCCCACAGGGAAAACACCGGGGAGCTGTTTTTT.

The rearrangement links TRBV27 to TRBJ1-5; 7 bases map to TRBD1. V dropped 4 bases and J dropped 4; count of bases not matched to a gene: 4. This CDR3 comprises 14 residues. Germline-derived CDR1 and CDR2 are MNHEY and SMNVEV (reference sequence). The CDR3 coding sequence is TGTGCCAGCAGTTCCGGACAGGCGAATCAGCCCCAGCATTTT. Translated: CASSSGQANQPQHF.

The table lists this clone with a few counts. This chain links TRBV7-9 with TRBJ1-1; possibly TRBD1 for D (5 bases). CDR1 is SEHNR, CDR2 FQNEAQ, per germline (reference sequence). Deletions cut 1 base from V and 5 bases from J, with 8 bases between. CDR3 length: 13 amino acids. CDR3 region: CASSLEQGTEAFF. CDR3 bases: TGTGCCAGCAGCTTAGAGCAGGGAACTGAAGCTTTCTTT.

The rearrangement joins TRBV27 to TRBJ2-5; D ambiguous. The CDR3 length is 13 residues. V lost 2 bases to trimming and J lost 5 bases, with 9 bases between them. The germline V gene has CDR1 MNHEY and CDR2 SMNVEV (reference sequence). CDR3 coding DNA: TGTGCCAGCAGTTTAGGGCATCAGGAGACCCAGTACTTC. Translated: CASSLGHQETQYF.

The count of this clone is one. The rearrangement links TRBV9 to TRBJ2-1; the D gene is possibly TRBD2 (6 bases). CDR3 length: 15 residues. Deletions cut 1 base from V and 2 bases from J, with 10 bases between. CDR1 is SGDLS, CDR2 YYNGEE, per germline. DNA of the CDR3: TGTGCCAGCAGCGTATCGGGGGAGGCCTACAATGAGCAGTTCTTC. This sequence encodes CASSVSGEAYNEQFF.

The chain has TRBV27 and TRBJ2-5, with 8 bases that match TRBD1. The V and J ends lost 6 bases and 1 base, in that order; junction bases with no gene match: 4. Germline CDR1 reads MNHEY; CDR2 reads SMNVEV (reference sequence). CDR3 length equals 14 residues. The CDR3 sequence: CASRGTGIQETQYF. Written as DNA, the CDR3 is TGTGCCAGCAGGGGGACAGGAATCCAAGAGACCCAGTACTTC.

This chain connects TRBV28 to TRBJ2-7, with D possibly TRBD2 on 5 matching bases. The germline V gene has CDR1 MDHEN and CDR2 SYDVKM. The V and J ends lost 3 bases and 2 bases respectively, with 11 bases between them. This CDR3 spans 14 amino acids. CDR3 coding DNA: TGTGCCAGCAGTTTGGGCGGGCAACCCTACGAGCAGTACTTC. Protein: CASSLGGQPYEQYF.

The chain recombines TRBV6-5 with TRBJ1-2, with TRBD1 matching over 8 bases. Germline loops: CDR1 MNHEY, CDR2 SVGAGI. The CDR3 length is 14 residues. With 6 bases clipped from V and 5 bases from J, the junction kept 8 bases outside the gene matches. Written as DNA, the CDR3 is TGTGCCAGCAGACCGGGACAGGACATTTATGGCTACACCTTC. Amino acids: CASRPGQDIYGYTF.

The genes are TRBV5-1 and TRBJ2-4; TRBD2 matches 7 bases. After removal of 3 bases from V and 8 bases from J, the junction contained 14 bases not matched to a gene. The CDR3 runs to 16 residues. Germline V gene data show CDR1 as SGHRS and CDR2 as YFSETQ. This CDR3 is CASSSQPSGNWDIQYF. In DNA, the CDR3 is TGCGCCAGCAGCTCTCAACCGAGCGGGAATTGGGACATTCAGTACTTC.